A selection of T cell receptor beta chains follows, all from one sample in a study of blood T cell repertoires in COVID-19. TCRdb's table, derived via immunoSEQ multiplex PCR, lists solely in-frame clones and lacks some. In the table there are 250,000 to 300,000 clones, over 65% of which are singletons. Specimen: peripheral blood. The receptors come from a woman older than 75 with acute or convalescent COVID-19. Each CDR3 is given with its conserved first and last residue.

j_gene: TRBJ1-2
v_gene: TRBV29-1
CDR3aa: CSVPVGQGSSGYTF

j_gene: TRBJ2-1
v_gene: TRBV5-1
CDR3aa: CASSLGRGANNEQFF

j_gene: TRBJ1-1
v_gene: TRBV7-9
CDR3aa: CASSFQGKGNTEAFF

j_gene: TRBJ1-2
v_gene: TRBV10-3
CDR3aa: CAISADRYDGYTF

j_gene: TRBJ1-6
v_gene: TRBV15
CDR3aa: CATSREGQLGFGSPLHF

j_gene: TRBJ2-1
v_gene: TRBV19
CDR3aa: CASSIDLSVSNEQFF

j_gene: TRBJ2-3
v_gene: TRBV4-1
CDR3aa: CASSRPGGTDTQYF

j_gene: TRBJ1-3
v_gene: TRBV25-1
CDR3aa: CASSGPNAPRNTIYF

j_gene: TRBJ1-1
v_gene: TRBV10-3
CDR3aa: CAISERQGPGTEAFF

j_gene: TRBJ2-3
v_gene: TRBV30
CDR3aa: CAWSVGGGTDTQYF

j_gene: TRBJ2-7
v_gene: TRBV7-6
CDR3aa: CASSLGGGAHLYEQYF

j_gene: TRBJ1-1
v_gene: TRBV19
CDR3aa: CASSPRTGEAFF

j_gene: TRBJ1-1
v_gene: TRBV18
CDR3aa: CASDRTGAEWTEAFF

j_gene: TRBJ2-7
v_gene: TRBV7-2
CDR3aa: CASSPWQGSSYEQYF

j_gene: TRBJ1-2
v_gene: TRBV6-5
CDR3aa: CASLSAPGASYGYTF

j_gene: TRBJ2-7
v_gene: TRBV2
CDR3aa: CASSEEGRGTYEQYF